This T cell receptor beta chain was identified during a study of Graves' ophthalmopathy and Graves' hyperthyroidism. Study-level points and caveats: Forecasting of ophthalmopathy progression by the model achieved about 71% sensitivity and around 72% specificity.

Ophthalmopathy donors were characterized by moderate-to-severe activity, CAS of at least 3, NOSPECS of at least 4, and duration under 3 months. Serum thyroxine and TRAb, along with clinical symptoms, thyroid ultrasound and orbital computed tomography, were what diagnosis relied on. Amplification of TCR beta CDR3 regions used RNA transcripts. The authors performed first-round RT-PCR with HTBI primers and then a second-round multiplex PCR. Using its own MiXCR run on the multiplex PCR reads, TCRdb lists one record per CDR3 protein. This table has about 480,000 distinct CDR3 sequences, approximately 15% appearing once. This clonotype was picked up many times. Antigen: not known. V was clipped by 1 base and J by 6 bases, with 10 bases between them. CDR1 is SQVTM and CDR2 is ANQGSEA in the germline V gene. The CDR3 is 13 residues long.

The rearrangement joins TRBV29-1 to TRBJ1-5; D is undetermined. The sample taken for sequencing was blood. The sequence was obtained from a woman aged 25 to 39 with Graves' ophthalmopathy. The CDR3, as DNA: TGCAGCGTTGAAGGAGGGTTCGGTCAGCCCCAGCATTTT. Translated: CSVEGGFGQPQHF.